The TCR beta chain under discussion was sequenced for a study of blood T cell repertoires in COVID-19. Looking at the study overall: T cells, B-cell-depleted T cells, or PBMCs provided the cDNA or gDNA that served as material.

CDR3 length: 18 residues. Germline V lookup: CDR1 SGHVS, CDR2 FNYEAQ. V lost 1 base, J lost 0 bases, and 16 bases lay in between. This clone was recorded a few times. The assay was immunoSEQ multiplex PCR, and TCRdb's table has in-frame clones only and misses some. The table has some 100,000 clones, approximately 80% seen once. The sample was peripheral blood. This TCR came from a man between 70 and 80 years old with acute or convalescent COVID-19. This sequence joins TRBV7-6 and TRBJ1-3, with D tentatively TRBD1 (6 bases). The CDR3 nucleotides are TGTGCCAGCAGCTTAGAGCCCCCTACAGGGACCTCTGGAAACACCATATATTTT. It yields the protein CASSLEPPTGTSGNTIYF.